This TCR beta chain is from a study of blood T cell repertoires in COVID-19. Only in-frame clones appear in the TCRdb table, and some are missing; sequencing was by immunoSEQ multiplex PCR. The data show about 260,000 clones, with 70% to 90% seen just once and 5.2% held by the top ten. Sequenced input: peripheral blood. The source of this sequence is a woman in her sixties with COVID-19, enrolled during active disease.

CDR3 DNA: TGTGCCAGCAGCTACGGACAGGCGGTAATCACCGACACTGAAGCTTTCTTT. Protein sequence: CASSYGQAVITDTEAFF. The chain has TRBV7-9 and TRBJ1-1, with 7 positions matching TRBD1. Germline-derived CDR1 and CDR2 are SEHNR and FQNEAQ (reference sequence). The J segment lost 3 bases and the V segment lost 4 bases, leaving 14 bases of the junction unmatched. The CDR3 consists of 17 residues. The variable domain in full, completed from reference TRBV7-9 and TRBJ1-1, reads DTGVSQNPRHKITKRGQNVTFRCDPISEHNRLYWYRQTLGQGPEFLTYFQNEAQLEKSRLLSDRFSAERPKGSFSTLEIQRTEQGDSAMYLCASSYGQAVITDTEAFFGQGTRLTVV.